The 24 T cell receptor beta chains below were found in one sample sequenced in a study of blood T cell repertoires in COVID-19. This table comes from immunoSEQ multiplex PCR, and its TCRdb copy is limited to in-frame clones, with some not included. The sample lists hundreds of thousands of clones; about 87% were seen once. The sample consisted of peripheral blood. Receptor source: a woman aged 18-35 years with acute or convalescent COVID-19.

CDR3 DNA sequence: TGTGCCAGCAGCGTGGACACTTACACTGAAGCTTTCTTT. It yields the protein CASSVDTYTEAFF. V gene TRBV9 combines with J gene TRBJ1-1; D is perhaps TRBD1 (5 bases). Germline CDR1 SGDLS, CDR2 YYNGEE. The CDR3 spans 13 residues. With 2 bases removed from V and 3 bases from J, the gap between germline ends came to 8 bases.

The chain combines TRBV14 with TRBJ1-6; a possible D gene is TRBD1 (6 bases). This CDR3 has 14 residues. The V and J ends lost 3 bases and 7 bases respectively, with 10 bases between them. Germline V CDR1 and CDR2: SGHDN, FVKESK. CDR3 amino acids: CASSQTDRNSPLHF. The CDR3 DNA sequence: TGTGCCAGCAGCCAGACCGACAGGAATTCACCCCTCCACTTT.

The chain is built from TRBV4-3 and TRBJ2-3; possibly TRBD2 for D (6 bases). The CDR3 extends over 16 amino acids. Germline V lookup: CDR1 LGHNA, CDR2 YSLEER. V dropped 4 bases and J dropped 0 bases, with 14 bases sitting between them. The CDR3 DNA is TGCGCCAGCAGCCGGACCTGGAGGGGTAGCACAGATACGCAGTATTTT. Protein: CASSRTWRGSTDTQYF.

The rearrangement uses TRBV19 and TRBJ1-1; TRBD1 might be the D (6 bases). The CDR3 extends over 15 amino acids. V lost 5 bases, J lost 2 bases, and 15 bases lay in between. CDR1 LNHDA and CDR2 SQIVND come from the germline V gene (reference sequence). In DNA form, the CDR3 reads TGTGCCAGTAGTGCCAACCCGGGGGGCAACACTGAAGCTTTCTTT. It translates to CASSANPGGNTEAFF. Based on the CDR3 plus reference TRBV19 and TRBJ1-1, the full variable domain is DGGITQSPKYLFRKEGQNVTLSCEQNLNHDAMYWYRQDPGQGLRLIYYSQIVNDFQKGDIAEGYSVSREKKESFPLTVTSAQKNPTAFYLCASSANPGGNTEAFFGQGTRLTVV.

CDR3: CASSRGGASYNEQFF. The DNA of the CDR3 is TGTGCCAGCAGCAGAGGAGGGGCGTCCTACAATGAGCAGTTCTTC. The chain is built from TRBV7-3 and TRBJ2-1; the D gene is possibly TRBD2 (6 bases). The V gene lost 5 bases and the J gene lost 1 base, with 12 bases spanning the gap. The germline V gene has CDR1 SGHTA and CDR2 FQGTGA. The length of the CDR3 is 15 residues.

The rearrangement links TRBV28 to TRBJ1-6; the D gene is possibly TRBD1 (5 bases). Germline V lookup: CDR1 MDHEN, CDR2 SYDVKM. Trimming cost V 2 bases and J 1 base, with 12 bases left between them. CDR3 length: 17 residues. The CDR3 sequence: CASSLPGHSSYNSPLHF. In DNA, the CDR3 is TGTGCCAGCAGTTTACCTGGACACTCGTCCTATAATTCACCCCTCCACTTT. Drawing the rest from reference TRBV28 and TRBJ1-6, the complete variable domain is DVKVTQSSRYLVKRTGEKVFLECVQDMDHENMFWYRQDPGLGLRLIYFSYDVKMKEKGDIPEGYSVSREKKERFSLILESASTNQTSMYLCASSLPGHSSYNSPLHFGNGTRLTVT.

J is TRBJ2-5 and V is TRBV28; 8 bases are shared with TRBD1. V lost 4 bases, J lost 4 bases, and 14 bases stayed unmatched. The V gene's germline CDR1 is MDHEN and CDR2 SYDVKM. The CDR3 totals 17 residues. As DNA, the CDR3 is TGTGCCAGCAGTTCCGCGGCCCGCAGCAGGGGGCTAGAGACCCAGTACTTC. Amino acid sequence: CASSSAARSRGLETQYF.

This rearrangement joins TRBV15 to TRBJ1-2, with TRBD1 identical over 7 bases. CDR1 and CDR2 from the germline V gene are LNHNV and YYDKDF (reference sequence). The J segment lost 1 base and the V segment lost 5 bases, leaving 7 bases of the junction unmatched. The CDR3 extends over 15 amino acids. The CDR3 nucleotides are TGTGCCACCAGCTCGGGGGGGACAGTTAACTATGGCTACACCTTC. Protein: CATSSGGTVNYGYTF.

The CDR3 sequence: CASSSGTVAKNIQYF. The CDR3 DNA reads TGTGCCAGCAGTTCCGGGACAGTAGCCAAAAACATTCAGTACTTC. The rearrangement joins TRBV7-9 to TRBJ2-4; 7 bases line up with TRBD1. The germline gives CDR1 SEHNR, CDR2 FQNEAQ (reference sequence). Trimming took 6 bases from V and 0 from J; bases not matched to a gene: 5. This CDR3 has 15 residues.

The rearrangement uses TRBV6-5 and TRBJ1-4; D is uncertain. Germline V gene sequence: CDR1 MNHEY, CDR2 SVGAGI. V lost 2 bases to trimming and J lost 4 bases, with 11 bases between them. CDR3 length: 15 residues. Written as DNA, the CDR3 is TGTGCCAGCAGTTACACCCGACTGAATAATGAAAAACTGTTTTTT. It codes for CASSYTRLNNEKLFF.

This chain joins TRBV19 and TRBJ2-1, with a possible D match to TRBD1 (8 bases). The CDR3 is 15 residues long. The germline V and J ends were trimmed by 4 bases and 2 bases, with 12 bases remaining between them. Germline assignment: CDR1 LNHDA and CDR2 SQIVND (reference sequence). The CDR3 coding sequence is TGTGCCAGTAGTACACAGGGGGGGCCCTACAATGAGCAGTTCTTC. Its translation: CASSTQGGPYNEQFF. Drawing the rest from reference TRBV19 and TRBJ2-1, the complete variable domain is DGGITQSPKYLFRKEGQNVTLSCEQNLNHDAMYWYRQDPGQGLRLIYYSQIVNDFQKGDIAEGYSVSREKKESFPLTVTSAQKNPTAFYLCASSTQGGPYNEQFFGPGTRLTVL.

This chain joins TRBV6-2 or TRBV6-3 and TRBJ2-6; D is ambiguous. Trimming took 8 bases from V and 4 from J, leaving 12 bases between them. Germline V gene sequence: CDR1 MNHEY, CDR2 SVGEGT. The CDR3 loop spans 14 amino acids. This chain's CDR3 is CASGPLTGANVLTF. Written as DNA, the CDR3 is TGTGCCAGCGGCCCCTTGACAGGGGCCAACGTCCTGACTTTC.

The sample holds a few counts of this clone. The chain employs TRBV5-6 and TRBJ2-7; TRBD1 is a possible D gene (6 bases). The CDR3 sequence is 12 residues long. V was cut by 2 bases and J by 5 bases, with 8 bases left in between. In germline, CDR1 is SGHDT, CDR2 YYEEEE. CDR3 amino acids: CASSLGGHEQYF. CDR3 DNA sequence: TGTGCCAGCAGCTTAGGGGGACACGAGCAGTACTTC.

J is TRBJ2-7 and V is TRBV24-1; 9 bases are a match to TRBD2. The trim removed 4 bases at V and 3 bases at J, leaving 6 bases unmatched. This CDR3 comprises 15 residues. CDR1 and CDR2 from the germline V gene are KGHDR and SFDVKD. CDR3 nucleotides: TGTGCCACCAGTGACAGCGGGGGGTCAAACTACGAGCAGTACTTC. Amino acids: CATSDSGGSNYEQYF.

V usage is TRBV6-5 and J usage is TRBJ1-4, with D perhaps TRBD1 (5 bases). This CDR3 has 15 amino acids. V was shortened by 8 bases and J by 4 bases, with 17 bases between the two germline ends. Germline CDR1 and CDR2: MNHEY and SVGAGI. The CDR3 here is CASRGVDRYNEKLFF. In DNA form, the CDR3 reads TGTGCCAGCCGCGGTGTTGACAGATATAATGAAAAACTGTTTTTT.

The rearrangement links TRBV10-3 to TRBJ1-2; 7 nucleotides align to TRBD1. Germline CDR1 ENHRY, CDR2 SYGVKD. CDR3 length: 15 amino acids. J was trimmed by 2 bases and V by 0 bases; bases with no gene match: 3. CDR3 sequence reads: CAISESPTGNYGYTF. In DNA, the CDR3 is TGTGCCATCAGTGAGTCCCCGACAGGGAACTATGGCTACACCTTC.

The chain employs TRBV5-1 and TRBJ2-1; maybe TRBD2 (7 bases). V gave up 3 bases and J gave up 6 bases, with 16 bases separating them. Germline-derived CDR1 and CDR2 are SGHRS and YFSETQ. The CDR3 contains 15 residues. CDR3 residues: CASSSGRGQFNEQFF. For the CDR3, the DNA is TGCGCCAGCAGCTCGGGGCGGGGGCAGTTCAATGAGCAGTTCTTC.

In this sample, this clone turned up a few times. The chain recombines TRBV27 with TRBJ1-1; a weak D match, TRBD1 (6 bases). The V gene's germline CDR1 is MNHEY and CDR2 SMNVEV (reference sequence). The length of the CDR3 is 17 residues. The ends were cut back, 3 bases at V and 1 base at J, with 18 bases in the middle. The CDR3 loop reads CASSFGGGHVGNTEAFF. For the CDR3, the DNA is TGTGCCAGCAGTTTTGGTGGGGGACACGTGGGGAACACTGAAGCTTTCTTT.

The DNA for the CDR3 is TGTGCCTGGACCAGAGGACAGGGAGTATCCTACGAGCAGTACTTC. Protein: CAWTRGQGVSYEQYF. The chain joins TRBV30 to TRBJ2-7; 8 bases match TRBD1. V dropped 4 bases and J dropped 1; count of bases not matched to a gene: 9. This CDR3 is 15 amino acids long. Germline-derived CDR1 and CDR2 are GTSNPN and SVGIG (reference sequence).

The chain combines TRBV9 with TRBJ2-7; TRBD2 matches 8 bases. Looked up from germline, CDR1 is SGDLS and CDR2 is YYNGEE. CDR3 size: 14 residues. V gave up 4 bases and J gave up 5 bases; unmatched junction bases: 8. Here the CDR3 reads CASSPRGGSHEQYF. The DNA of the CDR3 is TGTGCCAGCAGCCCCCGGGGGGGGTCACACGAGCAGTACTTC.

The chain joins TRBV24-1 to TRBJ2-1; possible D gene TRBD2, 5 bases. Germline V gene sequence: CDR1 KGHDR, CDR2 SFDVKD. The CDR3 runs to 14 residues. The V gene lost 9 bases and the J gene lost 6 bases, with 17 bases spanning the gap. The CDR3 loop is CATSGMPLGNEQFF. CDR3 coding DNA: TGTGCCACCTCCGGGATGCCTTTGGGCAATGAGCAGTTCTTC.

This CDR3 is CASSLVGRDRSDTQYF. DNA of the CDR3: TGCGCCAGCAGCTTGGTCGGGAGAGACCGGTCAGATACGCAGTATTTT. The rearrangement joins TRBV5-1 to TRBJ2-3, with a tentative D call TRBD2 (6 bases). V shed 0 bases and J shed 4 bases, with 15 bases lying between them. Germline CDR1 and CDR2: SGHRS and YFSETQ. This CDR3 region has 16 residues.

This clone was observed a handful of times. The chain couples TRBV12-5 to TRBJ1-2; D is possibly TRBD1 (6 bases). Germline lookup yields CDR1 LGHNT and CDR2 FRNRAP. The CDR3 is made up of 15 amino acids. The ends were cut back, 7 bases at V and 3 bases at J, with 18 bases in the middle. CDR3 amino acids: CASAPSGAGDYGYTF. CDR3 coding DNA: TGTGCTAGTGCCCCATCGGGCGCAGGGGACTATGGCTACACCTTC.

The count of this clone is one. This CDR3 reads CASSSQGATNQPQHF. The CDR3 DNA reads TGTGCCAGCAGCTCCCAGGGGGCTACCAATCAGCCCCAGCATTTT. The V and J genes are TRBV13 and TRBJ1-5, with 8 nucleotides matching TRBD1. The CDR3 contains 15 residues. Germline V gives CDR1 PRHDT, CDR2 FYEKMQ (reference sequence). The V and J ends lost 4 bases and 3 bases, in that order; junction bases with no gene match: 5.